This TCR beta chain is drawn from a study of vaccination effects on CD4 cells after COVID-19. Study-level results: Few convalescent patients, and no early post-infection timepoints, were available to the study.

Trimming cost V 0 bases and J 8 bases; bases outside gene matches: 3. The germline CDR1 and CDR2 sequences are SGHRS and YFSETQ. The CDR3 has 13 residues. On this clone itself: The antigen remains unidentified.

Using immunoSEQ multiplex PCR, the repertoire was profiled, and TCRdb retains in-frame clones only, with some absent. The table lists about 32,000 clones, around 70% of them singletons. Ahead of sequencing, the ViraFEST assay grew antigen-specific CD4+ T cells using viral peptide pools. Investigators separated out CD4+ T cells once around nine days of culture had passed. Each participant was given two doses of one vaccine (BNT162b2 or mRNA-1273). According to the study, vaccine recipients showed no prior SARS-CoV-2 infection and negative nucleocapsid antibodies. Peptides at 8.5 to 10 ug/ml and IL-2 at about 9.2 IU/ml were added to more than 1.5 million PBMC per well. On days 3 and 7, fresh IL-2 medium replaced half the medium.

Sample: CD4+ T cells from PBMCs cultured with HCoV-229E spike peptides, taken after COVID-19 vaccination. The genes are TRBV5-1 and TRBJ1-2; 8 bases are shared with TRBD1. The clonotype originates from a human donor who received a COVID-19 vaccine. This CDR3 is CASSLGQGNGYTF. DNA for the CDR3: TGCGCCAGCAGCTTGGGACAGGGGAACGGCTACACCTTC.